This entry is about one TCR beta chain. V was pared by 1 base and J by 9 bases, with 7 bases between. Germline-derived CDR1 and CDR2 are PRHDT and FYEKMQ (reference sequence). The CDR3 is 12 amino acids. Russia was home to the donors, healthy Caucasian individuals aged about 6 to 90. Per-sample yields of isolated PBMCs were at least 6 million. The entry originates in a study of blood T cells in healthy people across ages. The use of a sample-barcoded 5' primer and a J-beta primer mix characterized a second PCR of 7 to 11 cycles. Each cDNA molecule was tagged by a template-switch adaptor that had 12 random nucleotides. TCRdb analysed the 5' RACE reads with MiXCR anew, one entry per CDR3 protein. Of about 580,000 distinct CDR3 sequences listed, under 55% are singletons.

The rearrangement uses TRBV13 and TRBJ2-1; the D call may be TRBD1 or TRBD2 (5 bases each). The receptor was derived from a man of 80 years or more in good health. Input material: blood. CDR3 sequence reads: CASSLVGGEQFF. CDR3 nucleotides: TGTGCCAGCAGCTTAGTTGGGGGTGAGCAGTTCTTC.